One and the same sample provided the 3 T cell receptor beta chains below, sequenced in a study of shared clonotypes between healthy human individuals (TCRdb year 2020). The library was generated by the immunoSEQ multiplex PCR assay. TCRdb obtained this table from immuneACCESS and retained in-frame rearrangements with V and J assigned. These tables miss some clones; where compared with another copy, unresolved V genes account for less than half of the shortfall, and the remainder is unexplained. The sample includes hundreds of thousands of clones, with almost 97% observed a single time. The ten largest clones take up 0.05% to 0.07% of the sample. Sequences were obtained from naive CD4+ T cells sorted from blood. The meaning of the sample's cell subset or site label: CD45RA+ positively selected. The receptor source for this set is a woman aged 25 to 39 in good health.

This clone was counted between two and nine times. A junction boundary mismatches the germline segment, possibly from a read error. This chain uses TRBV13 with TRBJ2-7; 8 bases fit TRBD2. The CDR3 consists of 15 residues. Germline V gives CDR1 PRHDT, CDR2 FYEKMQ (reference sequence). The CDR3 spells CAGSLRLAGTYEQYF. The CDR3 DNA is TGTGCCGGCAGCTTGAGGCTAGCGGGTACCTACGAGCAGTACTTC. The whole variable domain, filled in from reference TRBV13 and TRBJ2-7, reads AAGVIQSPRHLIKEKRETATLKCYPIPRHDTVYWYQQGPGQDPQFLISFYEKMQSDKGSIPDRFSAQQFSDYHSELNMSSLELGDSALYFCAGSLRLAGTYEQYFGPGTRLTVT.

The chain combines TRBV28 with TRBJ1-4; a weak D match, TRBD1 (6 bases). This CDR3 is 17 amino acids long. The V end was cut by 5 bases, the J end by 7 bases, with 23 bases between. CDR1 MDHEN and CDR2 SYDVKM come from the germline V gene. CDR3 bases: TGTGCCAGCAGTCTCGATCGAGCGACAGGTTCTTCTGAAAAACTGTTTTTT. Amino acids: CASSLDRATGSSEKLFF. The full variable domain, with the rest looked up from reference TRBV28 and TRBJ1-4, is DVKVTQSSRYLVKRTGEKVFLECVQDMDHENMFWYRQDPGLGLRLIYFSYDVKMKEKGDIPEGYSVSREKKERFSLILESASTNQTSMYLCASSLDRATGSSEKLFFGSGTQLSVL.

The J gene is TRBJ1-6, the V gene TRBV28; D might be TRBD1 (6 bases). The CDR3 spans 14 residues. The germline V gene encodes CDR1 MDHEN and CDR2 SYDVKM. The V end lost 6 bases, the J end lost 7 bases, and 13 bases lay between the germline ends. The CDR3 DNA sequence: TGTGCCAGCAGGGAGAGCAGGGGAAATTCACCCCTCCACTTT. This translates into CASRESRGNSPLHF.